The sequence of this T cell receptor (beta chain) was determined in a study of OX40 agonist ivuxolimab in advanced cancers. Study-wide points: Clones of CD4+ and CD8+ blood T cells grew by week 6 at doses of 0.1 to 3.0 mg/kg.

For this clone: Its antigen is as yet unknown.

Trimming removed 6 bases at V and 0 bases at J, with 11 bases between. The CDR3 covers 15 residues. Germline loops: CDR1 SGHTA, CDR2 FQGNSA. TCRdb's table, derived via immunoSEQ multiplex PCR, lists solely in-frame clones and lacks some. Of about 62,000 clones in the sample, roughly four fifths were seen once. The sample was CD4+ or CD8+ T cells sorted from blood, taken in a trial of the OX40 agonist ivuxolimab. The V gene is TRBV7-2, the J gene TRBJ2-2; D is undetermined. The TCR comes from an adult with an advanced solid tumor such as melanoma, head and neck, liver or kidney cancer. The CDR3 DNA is TGTGCCAGCAGGTTATCGGCCACGAACACCGGGGAGCTGTTTTTT. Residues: CASRLSATNTGELFF.